The clone carrying this T cell receptor (beta chain) occurred many times. The junction departs from the called germline gene at one end, perhaps through a read error. The data stem from a study of blood T cells in healthy people across ages. The germline V gene encodes CDR1 SGHRS and CDR2 YFSETQ. The CDR3 spans 15 residues. Alongside a J-beta primer mix, a sample-barcoded 5' primer served in a second PCR lasting about 7 to 12 cycles. TCRdb independently ran MiXCR on the 5' RACE reads; one entry per CDR3 protein. The sample has 1.5 million to 2 million distinct CDR3 sequences, around half seen once. The TCR comes from a woman aged 40 to 55 in good health. Specimen: blood. The chain joins TRBV5-1 to TRBJ2-1; 12 positions agree with TRBD2. In DNA form, the CDR3 reads TGTGCCAGCAGCTTAAGGCTAGCGGGGGGGAATGAGCAGTTCTTC. Amino acids: CASSLRLAGGNEQFF.